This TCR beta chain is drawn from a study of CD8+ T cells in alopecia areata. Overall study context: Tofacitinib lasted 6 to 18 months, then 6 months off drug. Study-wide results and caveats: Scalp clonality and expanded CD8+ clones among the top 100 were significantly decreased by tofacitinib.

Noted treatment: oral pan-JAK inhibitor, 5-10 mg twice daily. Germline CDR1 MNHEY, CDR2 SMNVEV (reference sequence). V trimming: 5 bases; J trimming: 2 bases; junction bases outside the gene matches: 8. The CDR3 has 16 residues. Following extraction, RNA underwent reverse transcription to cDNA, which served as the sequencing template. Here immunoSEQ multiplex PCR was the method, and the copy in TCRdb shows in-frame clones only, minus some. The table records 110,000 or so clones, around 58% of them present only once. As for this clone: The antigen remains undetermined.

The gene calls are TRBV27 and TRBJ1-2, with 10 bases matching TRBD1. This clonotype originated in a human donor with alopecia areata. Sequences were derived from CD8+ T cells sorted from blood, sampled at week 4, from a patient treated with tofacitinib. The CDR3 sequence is CASSPPPGQGNYGYTF. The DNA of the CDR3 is TGTGCCAGCAGTCCCCCTCCGGGACAGGGGAACTATGGCTACACCTTC.